Described below is a single T cell receptor beta chain sequence and its context. The data were taken from a study of blood T cell repertoires in COVID-19. Study summary: Researchers got acute and convalescent COVID-19 samples from the United States, Italy and Spain.

Original methodology: Amplification of reference gene primers was used by the study to estimate nucleated cell counts. Repertoires were generated with immunoSEQ multiplex PCR, while TCRdb's copy carries only in-frame clones and drops some. V, J and clone size derive from that table, while D and trimming were established from the DNA sequence. The sample has some 270,000 clones; 84% are singletons. The sample consisted of peripheral blood. The clonotype comes from a woman between 35 and 50 years old who had recovered from COVID-19.

The CDR3 coding sequence is TGTGCCACCAGTGACTCAGACAGGGGGCAAGTAGATCAGCCCCAGCATTTT. It codes for CATSDSDRGQVDQPQHF. The rearrangement uses TRBV24-1 and TRBJ1-5; 10 positions match TRBD1. Germline trimming cut 4 bases from V and 5 bases from J; bases unmatched to any gene: 10. Germline lookup yields CDR1 KGHDR and CDR2 SFDVKD. The CDR3 extends over 17 amino acids.